This TCR beta chain was found in a study of blood T cell repertoires in COVID-19. Study context: There were acute and convalescent COVID-19 samples, and they came from the United States, Italy and Spain. PBMCs, B-cell-depleted T cells, or T cells were the source of the cDNA or gDNA that made up the material.

The CDR3 has 14 amino acids. Germline V gives CDR1 MNHEY, CDR2 SVGAGI. V shed 7 bases and J shed 3 bases, with 14 bases lying between them. Authors' processing steps: It was from reference gene primer amplification that nucleated cell counts were estimated. Clones were sequenced by immunoSEQ multiplex PCR, and TCRdb holds only the in-frame ones, with some missing. V, J and clone size were drawn from that table, and D and trimming were deduced from the DNA. The sample consists of fewer than 250,000 clones, approximately 84% of them appearing once. The source is a man between 45 and 60 years old with acute or convalescent COVID-19. The chain has TRBV6-5 and TRBJ2-3, with D tentatively TRBD2 (6 bases). Input material: peripheral blood. As DNA, the CDR3 is TGTGCCAGCATACGCGGGACCCCTACAGATACGCAGTATTTT. It codes for CASIRGTPTDTQYF.